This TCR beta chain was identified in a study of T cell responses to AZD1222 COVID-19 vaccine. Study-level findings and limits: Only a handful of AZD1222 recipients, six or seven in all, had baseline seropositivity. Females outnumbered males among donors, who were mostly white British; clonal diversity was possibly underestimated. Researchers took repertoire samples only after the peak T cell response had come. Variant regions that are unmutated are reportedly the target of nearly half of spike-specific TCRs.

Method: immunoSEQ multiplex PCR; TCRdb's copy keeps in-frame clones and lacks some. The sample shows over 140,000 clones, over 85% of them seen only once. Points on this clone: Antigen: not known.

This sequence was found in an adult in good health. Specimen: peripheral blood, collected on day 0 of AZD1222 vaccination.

This CDR3 is CASTRDPAGELFF. For the CDR3, the DNA is TGTGCCAGCACCAGGGACCCCGCCGGGGAGCTGTTTTTT. This chain links TRBV6-5 with TRBJ2-2; either TRBD1 or TRBD2 may fit D (5 bases each). Trimming took off 7 bases at V and 6 bases at J, with 12 bases between the two ends. This CDR3 has 13 amino acids. In germline, CDR1 is MNHEY, CDR2 SVGAGI.